This T cell receptor beta chain was identified during a study of T cells in Graves' hyperthyroidism and ophthalmopathy. Findings and limits, study-wide: The model foresaw ophthalmopathy a median roughly 6.6 months prior to onset. The majority of expanded thyroid clonotypes above 0.001 also appeared in blood. A 13 V-J signature model discriminated ophthalmopathy versus stable hyperthyroidism.

Researchers amplified the TCR beta CDR3 regions from RNA transcripts. HTBI primers were the set used in a first-round RT-PCR of the TCR CDR3. TCRdb reprocessed the multiplex PCR reads with MiXCR, giving one entry per CDR3 protein. Of 600,000 to 700,000 distinct CDR3 sequences listed, nearly 45% are singletons. Diagnoses were made from clinical symptoms, serum measures (thyroxine and TRAb), thyroid ultrasound and orbital computed tomography. There are a few counts of this clonotype. Its antigen is currently unknown. Germline V gene data show CDR1 as SEHNR and CDR2 as FQNEAQ (reference sequence). With 2 bases removed from V and 2 bases from J, the gap between germline ends came to 12 bases. CDR3 length equals 15 residues.

The sequencing input was peripheral blood or thyroid tissue (not recorded which). This TCR derives from an adult man with Graves' disease, either hyperthyroidism or ophthalmopathy (not recorded which). The chain couples TRBV7-9 to TRBJ2-5, with unresolved D. CDR3 in DNA: TGTGCCAGCAGCTTAAGGAACCTAGGACAAGAGACCCAGTACTTC. It yields the protein CASSLRNLGQETQYF.